The 16 T cell receptor beta chains below were found in one sample sequenced in a study of shared clonotypes between healthy human individuals. Only in-frame clones appear in the TCRdb table, and some are missing; sequencing was by immunoSEQ multiplex PCR. The repertoire includes approximately 2.4 million clones, almost 96% of them detected once, and around 0.13% sits in the top ten. The sequenced material came from naive CD4+ T cells sorted from blood. Noted subset: CD45RA+ positively selected. The receptors were gathered from a man aged 18-30 years in good health.

The genes are TRBV7-8 and TRBJ2-6, with 9 nucleotides matching TRBD2. This CDR3 has 18 residues. The V gene end was trimmed by 1 base and the J gene end by 2 bases; junction bases not matched to a gene: 6. Germline V gene data show CDR1 as SGHVS and CDR2 as FQNEAQ. The CDR3: CASSLVFAGGTGANVLTF. The DNA of the CDR3 is TGTGCCAGCAGCTTAGTCTTCGCGGGGGGGACTGGGGCCAACGTCCTGACTTTC.

The genes are TRBV19 and TRBJ2-7; D is uncertain. Germline CDR1 and CDR2: LNHDA and SQIVND (reference sequence). This CDR3 is built from 13 residues. The ends were cut back, 1 base at V and 7 bases at J, with 11 bases in the middle. DNA of the CDR3: TGTGCCAGTAGTATAGGTTTGGGGAAGGAGCAGTACTTC. This sequence encodes CASSIGLGKEQYF.

The chain recombines TRBV6-1 with TRBJ1-2; D unresolved. V was clipped by 1 base and J by 2 bases, with 8 bases between them. This CDR3 has 14 amino acids. From germline, CDR1 is MNHNS and CDR2 SASEGT. DNA of the CDR3: TGTGCCAGCAGTGAAGAGACAAGCAACTATGGCTACACCTTC. Translating gives CASSEETSNYGYTF.

V usage is TRBV5-6 and J usage is TRBJ1-2; TRBD1 is a possible D gene (5 bases). V dropped 4 bases and J dropped 4 bases, with 11 bases sitting between them. Per the germline V gene, CDR1 is SGHDT and CDR2 is YYEEEE. The CDR3 runs to 13 residues. The CDR3 spells CASSTGTVYGYTF. For the CDR3, the DNA is TGTGCCAGCAGCACCGGGACGGTCTATGGCTACACCTTC. The full variable domain, its missing parts supplied by reference TRBV5-6 and TRBJ1-2, is DAGVTQSPTHLIKTRGQQVTLRCSPKSGHDTVSWYQQALGQGPQFIFQYYEEEERQRGNFPDRFSGHQFPNYSSELNVNALLLGDSALYLCASSTGTVYGYTFGSGTRLTVV.

V usage is TRBV28 and J usage is TRBJ1-2, with D possibly being TRBD1 (5 bases). Trimming removed 4 bases at V and 3 bases at J, with 15 bases between. The CDR3 is 15 amino acids. The germline gives CDR1 MDHEN, CDR2 SYDVKM. The CDR3 sequence: CASSSAGTLYYGYTF. For the CDR3, the DNA is TGTGCCAGCAGTTCAGCAGGGACCCTCTACTATGGCTACACCTTC.

The chain uses TRBV5-1 and TRBJ2-3; 8 bases agree with TRBD2. V was pared by 3 bases and J by 4 bases, with 4 bases of the junction left unmatched. This CDR3 is built from 14 residues. Germline V gene data show CDR1 as SGHRS and CDR2 as YFSETQ. The CDR3 nucleotides are TGCGCCAGCAGCTCAGGACTAGCCCCAGATACGCAGTATTTT. Translating it yields CASSSGLAPDTQYF.

This clone was seen a handful of times. The chain has TRBV5-1 and TRBJ2-7; 8 nucleotides match TRBD1. CDR1 is SGHRS and CDR2 is YFSETQ in the germline V gene. Trimming cost V 6 bases and J 7 bases; bases outside gene matches: 15. The CDR3 totals 15 residues. The CDR3 reads CASTPGETGAREQYF. The CDR3 coding sequence is TGCGCCAGCACTCCCGGGGAGACAGGGGCGCGGGAGCAGTACTTC.

The V gene is TRBV5-8, the J gene TRBJ1-1; no firm D call. The ends were cut back, 4 bases at V and 5 bases at J, with 9 bases in the middle. The CDR3 loop spans 12 amino acids. The germline gives CDR1 SGHTS, CDR2 YDEGEE. The CDR3 nucleotides are TGTGCCAGCAGCGTCCTGAGGACTGAAGCTTTCTTT. Translating gives CASSVLRTEAFF.

The chain carries TRBV7-9 and TRBJ2-3; D unresolved. The V and J ends lost 2 bases and 0 bases respectively, with 3 bases between them. Germline V lookup: CDR1 SEHNR, CDR2 FQNEAQ (reference sequence). This CDR3 has 13 amino acids. This CDR3 is CASSLHSTDTQYF. CDR3 sequence (DNA): TGTGCCAGCAGCTTACACAGCACAGATACGCAGTATTTT.

The V and J genes are TRBV7-6 and TRBJ1-2; 7 nucleotides line up with TRBD1. The CDR3 extends over 14 amino acids. Germline assignment: CDR1 SGHVS and CDR2 FNYEAQ. The V gene end was trimmed by 5 bases and the J gene end by 2 bases; junction bases not matched to a gene: 5. CDR3 amino acids: CASSLQQGNYGYTF. CDR3 bases: TGTGCCAGCAGCCTACAACAGGGGAACTATGGCTACACCTTC.

V and J are TRBV30 and TRBJ1-6, with a tentative D call TRBD1 (5 bases). The CDR3 runs 15 residues. Germline loops: CDR1 GTSNPN, CDR2 SVGIG (reference sequence). V lost 2 bases and J lost 4, with 12 bases in between. CDR3 region: CAWSFPGGYNSPLHF. The DNA for the CDR3 is TGTGCCTGGAGTTTCCCCGGGGGATATAATTCACCCCTCCACTTT.

The rearrangement uses TRBV6-6 and TRBJ2-5; TRBD2 aligns across 7 bases. CDR1 and CDR2 (germline): MNHNY, SVGAGI (reference sequence). CDR3 length equals 15 residues. Germline trimming cut 2 bases from V and 4 bases from J; bases unmatched to any gene: 7. Written as DNA, the CDR3 is TGTGCCAGCAGTTACGGGGAGGGCCGGCGAGAGACCCAGTACTTC. As protein: CASSYGEGRRETQYF.

Comment on this clone: The junction departs from germline at one end; a sequencing error may be responsible. The rearrangement uses TRBV7-7 and TRBJ2-2; possible D gene TRBD2, 5 bases. This CDR3 contains 15 residues. Germline CDR1 reads SSHAT; CDR2 reads FNYEAQ (reference sequence). The CDR3 here is CASSLAGLGSGELFF. The CDR3 coding sequence is TGTGCTAGCAGCTTAGCCGGACTGGGGTCCGGGGAGCTGTTTTTT.

This rearrangement joins TRBV14 to TRBJ2-1; no reliable D call. V dropped 2 bases and J dropped 0 bases, with 8 bases sitting between them. From germline, CDR1 is SGHDN and CDR2 FVKESK. The CDR3 totals 15 residues. The CDR3 loop reads CASSQWIGSYNEQFF. The CDR3 bases are TGTGCCAGCAGCCAATGGATAGGCTCCTACAATGAGCAGTTCTTC.

The chain is built from TRBV18 and TRBJ1-2; D unresolved. The CDR3 spans 15 residues. Germline V CDR1 and CDR2: KGHSH, LQKENI. V was cut by 3 bases and J by 4 bases, with 15 bases left in between. The CDR3 DNA is TGTGCCAGCTCACCTGACAACGCTAATTCCTATGGCTACACCTTC. Its protein is CASSPDNANSYGYTF.

The chain carries TRBV7-2 and TRBJ2-7, with D unclear. V was clipped by 2 bases and J by 0 bases, with 11 bases between them. The CDR3 sequence is 15 residues long. The germline CDR1 and CDR2 sequences are SGHTA and FQGNSA. In DNA form, the CDR3 reads TGTGCCAGCAGCTTATCAGTCTCTAGCTCCTACGAGCAGTACTTC. It specifies CASSLSVSSSYEQYF.